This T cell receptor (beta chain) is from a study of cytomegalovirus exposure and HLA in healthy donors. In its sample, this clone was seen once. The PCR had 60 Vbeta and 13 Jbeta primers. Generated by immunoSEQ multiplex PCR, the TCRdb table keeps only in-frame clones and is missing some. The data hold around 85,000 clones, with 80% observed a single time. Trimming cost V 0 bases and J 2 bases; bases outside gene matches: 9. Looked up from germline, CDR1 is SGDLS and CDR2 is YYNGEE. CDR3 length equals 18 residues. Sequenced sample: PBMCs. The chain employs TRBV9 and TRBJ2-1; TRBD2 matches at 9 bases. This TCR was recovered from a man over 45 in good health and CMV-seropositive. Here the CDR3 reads CASSVDISGRLTYNEQFF. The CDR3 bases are TGTGCCAGCAGCGTAGATATTAGCGGGAGACTCACCTACAATGAGCAGTTCTTC.